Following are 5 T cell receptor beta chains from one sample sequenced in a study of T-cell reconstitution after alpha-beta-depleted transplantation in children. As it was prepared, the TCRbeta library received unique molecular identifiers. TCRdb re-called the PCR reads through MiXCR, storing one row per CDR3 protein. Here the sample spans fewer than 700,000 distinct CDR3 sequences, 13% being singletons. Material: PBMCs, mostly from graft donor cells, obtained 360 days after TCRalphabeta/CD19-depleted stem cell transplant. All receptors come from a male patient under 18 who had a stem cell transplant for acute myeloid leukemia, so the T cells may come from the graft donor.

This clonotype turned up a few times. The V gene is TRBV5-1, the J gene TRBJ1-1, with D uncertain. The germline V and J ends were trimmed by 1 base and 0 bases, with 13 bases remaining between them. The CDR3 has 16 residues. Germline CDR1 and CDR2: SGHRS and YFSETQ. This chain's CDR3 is CASSLPLRGMNTEAFF. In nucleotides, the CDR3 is TGCGCCAGCAGCTTGCCCCTCCGAGGAATGAACACTGAAGCTTTCTTT.

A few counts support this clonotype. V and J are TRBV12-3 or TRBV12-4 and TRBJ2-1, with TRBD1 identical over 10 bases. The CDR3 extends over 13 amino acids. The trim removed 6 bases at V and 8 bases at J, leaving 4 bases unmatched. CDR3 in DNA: TGTGCCAGCAGGACAGGGGGCAGCGATGAGCAGTTCTTC. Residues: CASRTGGSDEQFF.

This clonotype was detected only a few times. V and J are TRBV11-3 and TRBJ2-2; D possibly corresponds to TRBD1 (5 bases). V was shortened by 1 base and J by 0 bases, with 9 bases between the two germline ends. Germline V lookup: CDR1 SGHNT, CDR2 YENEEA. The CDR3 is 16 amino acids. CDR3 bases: TGTGCCAGCAGCTTAGGGACACCCACGAACACCGGGGAGCTGTTTTTT. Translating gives CASSLGTPTNTGELFF.

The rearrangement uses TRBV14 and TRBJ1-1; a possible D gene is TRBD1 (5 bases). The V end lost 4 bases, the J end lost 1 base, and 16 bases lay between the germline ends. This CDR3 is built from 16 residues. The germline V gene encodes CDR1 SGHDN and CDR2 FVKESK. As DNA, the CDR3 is TGTGCCAGCAGCCCTCCCGACGTTGGGGGGAACACTGAAGCTTTCTTT. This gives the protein CASSPPDVGGNTEAFF.

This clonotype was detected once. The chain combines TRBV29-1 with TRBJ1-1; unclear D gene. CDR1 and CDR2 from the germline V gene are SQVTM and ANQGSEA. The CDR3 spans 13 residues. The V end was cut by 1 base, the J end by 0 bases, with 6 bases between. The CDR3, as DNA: TGCAGCGTTGAAGCCCGGCTGAACACTGAAGCTTTCTTT. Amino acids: CSVEARLNTEAFF.